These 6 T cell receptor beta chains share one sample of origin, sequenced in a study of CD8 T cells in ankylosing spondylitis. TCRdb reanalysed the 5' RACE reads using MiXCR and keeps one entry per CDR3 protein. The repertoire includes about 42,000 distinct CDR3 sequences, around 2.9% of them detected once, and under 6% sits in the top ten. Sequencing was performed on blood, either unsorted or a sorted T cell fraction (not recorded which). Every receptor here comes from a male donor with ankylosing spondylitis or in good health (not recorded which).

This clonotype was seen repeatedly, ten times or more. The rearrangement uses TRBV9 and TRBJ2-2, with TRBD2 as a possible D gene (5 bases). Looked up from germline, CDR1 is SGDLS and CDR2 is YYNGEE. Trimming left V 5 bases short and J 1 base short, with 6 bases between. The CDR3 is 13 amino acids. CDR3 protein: CASSGGNTGELFF. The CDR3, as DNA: TGTGCCAGCAGTGGAGGGAACACCGGGGAGCTGTTTTTT.

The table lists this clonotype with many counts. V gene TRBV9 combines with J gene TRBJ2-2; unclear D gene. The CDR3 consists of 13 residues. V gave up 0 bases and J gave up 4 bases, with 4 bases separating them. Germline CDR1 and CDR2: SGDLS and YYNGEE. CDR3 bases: TGTGCCAGCAGCGTAGCCCCCACCGGGGAGCTGTTTTTT. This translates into CASSVAPTGELFF.

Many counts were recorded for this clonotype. The CDR3 DNA reads as TGTGCCAGCAGCGTAGGCAGGCGGGAGACCCAGTACTTC. It is translated as CASSVGRRETQYF. The J gene is TRBJ2-5, the V gene TRBV9; D unclear. CDR1 is SGDLS and CDR2 is YYNGEE in the germline V gene. The CDR3 sequence is 13 residues long. Between the trimmed V and J ends, which lost 0 bases and 5 bases, there was a span of 8 bases. The whole variable domain, remainder taken from reference TRBV9 and TRBJ2-5, is DSGVTQTPKHLITATGQRVTLRCSPRSGDLSVYWYQQSLDQGLQFLIQYYNGEERAKGNILERFSAQQFPDLHSELNLSSLELGDSALYFCASSVGRRETQYFGPGTRLLVL.

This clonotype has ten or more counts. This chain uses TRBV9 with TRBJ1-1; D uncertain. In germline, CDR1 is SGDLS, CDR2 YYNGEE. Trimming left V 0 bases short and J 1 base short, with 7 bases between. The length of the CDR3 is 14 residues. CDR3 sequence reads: CASSVVSGNTEAFF. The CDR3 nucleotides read TGTGCCAGCAGCGTAGTATCAGGGAACACTGAAGCTTTCTTT.

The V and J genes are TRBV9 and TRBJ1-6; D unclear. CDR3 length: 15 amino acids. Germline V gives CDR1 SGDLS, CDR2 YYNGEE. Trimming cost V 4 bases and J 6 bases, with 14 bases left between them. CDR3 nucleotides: TGTGCCAGCAGCCCGAGTCACAACGGTAATTCACCCCTCCACTTT. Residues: CASSPSHNGNSPLHF.

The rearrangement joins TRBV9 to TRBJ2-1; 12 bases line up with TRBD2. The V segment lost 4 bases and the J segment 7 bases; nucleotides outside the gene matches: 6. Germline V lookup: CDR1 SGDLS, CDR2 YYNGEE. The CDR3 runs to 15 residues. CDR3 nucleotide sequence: TGTGCCAGCAGCCCCCGACTAGCGGGAGAGAATGAGCAGTTCTTC. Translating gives CASSPRLAGENEQFF.